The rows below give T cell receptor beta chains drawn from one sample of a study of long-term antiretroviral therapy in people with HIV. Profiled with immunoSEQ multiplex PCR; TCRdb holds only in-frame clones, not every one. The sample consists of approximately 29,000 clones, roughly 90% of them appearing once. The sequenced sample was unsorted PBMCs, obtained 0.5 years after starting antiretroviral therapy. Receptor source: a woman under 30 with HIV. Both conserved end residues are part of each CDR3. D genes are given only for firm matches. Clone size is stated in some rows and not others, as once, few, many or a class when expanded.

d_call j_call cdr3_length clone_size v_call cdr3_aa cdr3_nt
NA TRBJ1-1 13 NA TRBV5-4 CASSLAGERAAFF TGTGCCAGCAGCTTGGCCGGGGAACGTGCTGCTTTCTTT
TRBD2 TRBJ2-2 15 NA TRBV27 CASSLTSGSGGELFF TGTGCCAGCAGTTTAACTAGCGGGAGCGGCGGGGAGCTGTTTTTT
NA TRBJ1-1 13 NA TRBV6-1 CATSPRRGTEAFF TGTGCCACAAGCCCTAGGAGAGGAACTGAAGCTTTCTTT
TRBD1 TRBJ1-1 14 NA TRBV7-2 CASFSGGANTEAFF TGTGCCAGCTTCTCAGGGGGGGCGAACACTGAAGCTTTCTTT
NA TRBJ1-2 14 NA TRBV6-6 CASSYSWTEEGYTF TGTGCCAGCAGTTACTCTTGGACAGAGGAAGGCTACACCTTC
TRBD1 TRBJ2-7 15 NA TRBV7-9 CASSLRTGEMNEQYF TGTGCCAGCAGCCTAAGGACAGGGGAGATGAACGAGCAGTACTTC
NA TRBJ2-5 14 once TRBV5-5 CASSSPDRQETQYF TGTGCCAGCAGCTCTCCGGACCGGCAAGAGACCCAGTACTTC
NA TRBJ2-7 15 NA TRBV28 CASSFKRLDGNEQYF TGTGCCAGCAGTTTCAAGAGACTAGATGGTAACGAGCAGTACTTC
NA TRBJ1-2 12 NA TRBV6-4 CASSVKRYGYTF TGTGCCAGCAGTGTAAAAAGGTACGGCTACACCTTC
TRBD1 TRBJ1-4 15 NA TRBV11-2 CASSPGTATNEKLFF TGTGCCAGCAGCCCTGGGACAGCAACTAATGAAAAACTGTTTTTT
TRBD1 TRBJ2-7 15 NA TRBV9 CASSVRGGPLYEQYF TGTGCCAGCAGCGTACGAGGGGGCCCCCTCTACGAGCAGTACTTC
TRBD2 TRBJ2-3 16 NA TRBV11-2 CASSLGLAGSTDTQYF TGTGCCAGCAGCTTAGGGTTAGCGGGTAGCACAGATACGCAGTATTTT
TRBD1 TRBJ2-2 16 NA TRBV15 CATSSTGGAFSGELFF TGTGCCACCAGCAGTACAGGGGGCGCATTTTCCGGGGAGCTGTTTTTT
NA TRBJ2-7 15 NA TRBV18 CASSPGETVSYEQYF TGTGCCAGCTCACCAGGGGAAACGGTCTCCTACGAGCAGTACTTC
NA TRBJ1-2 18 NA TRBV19 CASSIDGWKDSANYGYTF TGTGCCAGTAGTATAGATGGCTGGAAGGACAGTGCTAACTATGGCTACACCTTC
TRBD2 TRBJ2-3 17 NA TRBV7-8 CGTAGPSGSFGTDTQYF TGTGGCACGGCGGGGCCGAGCGGGAGTTTCGGCACAGATACGCAGTATTTT
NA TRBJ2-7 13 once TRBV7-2 CASSFRGGVEQYF TGTGCCAGCAGCTTTCGTGGGGGAGTCGAGCAGTACTTC
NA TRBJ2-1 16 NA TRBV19 CASRPLGGSSYNEQFF TGTGCCAGTAGGCCCCTAGGGGGGAGCTCCTACAATGAGCAGTTCTTC
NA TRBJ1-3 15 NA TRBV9 CASSVDGRPGNTIYF TGTGCCAGCAGCGTAGATGGCAGGCCCGGAAACACCATATATTTT
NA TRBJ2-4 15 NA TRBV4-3 CASSPGGAGKNIQYF TGCGCCAGCAGCCCCGGAGGGGCGGGGAAAAACATTCAGTACTTC
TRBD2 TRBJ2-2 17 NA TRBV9 CASSSRERDPGKGELFF TGTGCCAGCAGCTCCCGGGAGCGGGACCCAGGAAAGGGGGAGCTGTTTTTT
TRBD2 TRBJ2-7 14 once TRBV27 CASSISGSAYEQYF TGTGCCAGCAGTATTAGCGGGAGTGCCTACGAGCAGTACTTC
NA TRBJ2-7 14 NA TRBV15 CATSRGSPTPEQYF TGTGCCACCAGCAGAGGAAGCCCTACGCCCGAGCAGTACTTC
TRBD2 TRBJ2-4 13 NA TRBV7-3 CASSKAGVNIQYF TGTGCCAGCAGCAAAGCGGGGGTAAACATTCAGTACTTC
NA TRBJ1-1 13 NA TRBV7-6 CASSLGGGTEAFF TGTGCCAGCAGCTTAGGGGGGGGAACTGAAGCTTTCTTT
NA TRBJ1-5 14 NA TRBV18 CASSRTEVNQPQHF TGTGCCAGCTCACGGACAGAAGTGAATCAGCCCCAGCATTTT
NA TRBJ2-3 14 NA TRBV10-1 CASSDGTSTDTQYF TGCGCCAGCAGTGACGGAACCAGTACAGATACGCAGTATTTT
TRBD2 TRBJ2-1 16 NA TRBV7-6 CASSLGTSGSLGEQFF TGTGCCAGCAGCTTAGGGACTAGCGGGAGCTTGGGTGAGCAGTTCTTC
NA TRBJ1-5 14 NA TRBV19 CASRGGDSNQPQHF TGTGCCAGTAGAGGGGGGGATAGCAATCAGCCCCAGCATTTT
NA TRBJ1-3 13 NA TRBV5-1 CASSLDGGNTIYF TGCGCCAGCAGCTTGGATGGGGGAAACACCATATATTTT
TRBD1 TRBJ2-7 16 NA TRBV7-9 CASSFFRDRGPYEQYF TGTGCCAGCAGTTTTTTCCGTGACAGGGGACCTTACGAGCAGTACTTC
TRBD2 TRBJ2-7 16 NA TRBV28 CASSSDSGLAYYEQYF TGTGCCAGCAGTTCCGATTCCGGACTAGCGTACTACGAGCAGTACTTC
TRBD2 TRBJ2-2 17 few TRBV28 CASSSPGTSGRAGELFF TGTGCCAGCAGTTCCCCCGGGACTAGCGGGAGAGCCGGGGAGCTGTTTTTT
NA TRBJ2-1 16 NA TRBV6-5 CASSYSRGTPYNEQFF TGTGCCAGCAGTTACTCGAGAGGGACTCCGTACAATGAGCAGTTCTTC
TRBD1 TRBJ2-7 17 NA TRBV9 CASSVTESRGNPYEQYF TGTGCCAGCAGCGTCACAGAATCCAGGGGGAATCCCTACGAGCAGTACTTC
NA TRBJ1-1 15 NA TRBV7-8 CASSDRLGENTEAFF TGTGCCAGCAGCGACCGACTGGGTGAGAACACTGAAGCTTTCTTT
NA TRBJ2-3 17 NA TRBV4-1 CASSQDKGTWLGDTQYF TGCGCCAGCAGCCAAGATAAAGGGACTTGGTTGGGAGATACGCAGTATTTT
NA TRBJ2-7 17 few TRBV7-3 CASSPTIDRFLYYEQYF TGTGCCAGCAGCCCAACGATTGACAGGTTCCTCTACTACGAGCAGTACTTC
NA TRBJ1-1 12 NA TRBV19 CASRIQDTEAFF TGTGCCAGTAGGATACAGGACACTGAAGCTTTCTTT
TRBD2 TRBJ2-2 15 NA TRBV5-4 CASSIVAGGSGELFF TGTGCCAGCAGCATTGTAGCGGGAGGGTCCGGGGAGCTGTTTTTT
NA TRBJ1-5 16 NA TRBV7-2 CASSLVGRRDNQPQHF TGTGCCAGCAGCTTAGTCGGCAGGAGGGACAATCAGCCCCAGCATTTT
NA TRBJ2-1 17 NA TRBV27 CASSSGSGFFFYNEQFF TGTGCCAGCAGTTCCGGCTCAGGCTTTTTTTTCTACAATGAGCAGTTCTTC
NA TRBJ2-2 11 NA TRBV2 CAGRTGGEPFF TGTGCCGGCAGGACCGGCGGGGAGCCGTTTTTT
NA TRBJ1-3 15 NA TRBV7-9 CASRKMSGQGGTIYF TGTGCCAGCAGAAAGATGTCGGGACAAGGAGGCACCATATATTTT
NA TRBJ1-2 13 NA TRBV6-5 CASSPARQEGYTF TGTGCCAGCAGTCCCGCCCGGCAGGAAGGCTACACCTTC
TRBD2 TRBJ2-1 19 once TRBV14 CASRTTGTSGPYAYNEQFF TGTGCCAGCAGAACCACCGGGACTAGCGGACCCTACGCGTACAATGAGCAGTTCTTC
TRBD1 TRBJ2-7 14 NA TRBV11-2 CASSPNRGTGEQYF TGTGCCAGCAGCCCGAACAGGGGAACGGGCGAGCAGTACTTC
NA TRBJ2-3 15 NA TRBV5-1 CASSLEGRSTDTQYF TGCGCCAGCAGCTTGGAGGGACGTAGCACAGATACGCAGTATTTT
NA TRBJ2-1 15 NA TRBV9 CASSVDIASYNEQFF TGTGCCAGCAGCGTAGATATAGCATCCTACAATGAGCAGTTCTTC
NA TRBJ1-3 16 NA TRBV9 CASSERRGPEGNTIYF TGTGCCAGCAGCGAAAGACGGGGGCCGGAGGGAAACACCATATATTTT